Below, 19 T cell receptor beta chains from the same sample are listed, as sequenced in a study of T-cell memory formation after mild COVID-19. TCRdb redid the calling of the 5' RACE reads with MiXCR, one entry per CDR3 protein. Of 100,000 to 150,000 distinct CDR3 sequences listed, about 18% were seen once; the top ten hold over 4%. The sample consisted of PBMCs or a T cell subset sorted from them (not recorded which). These receptors were collected from a young man who had mild COVID-19 (a few samples of this study predate the infection). Cell type and time point are not known.

This clonotype was detected a few times. V usage is TRBV5-1 and J usage is TRBJ2-3; 8 bases fit TRBD2. The CDR3 extends over 16 amino acids. Germline values: CDR1 SGHRS, CDR2 YFSETQ. Unmatched junction bases numbered 10, after V lost 1 base and J lost 6 bases. Here the CDR3 reads CASSLQRGNPSDTQYF. CDR3 DNA sequence: TGCGCCAGCAGCTTGCAGCGGGGGAACCCTAGCGATACGCAGTATTTT.

The chain has TRBV5-1 and TRBJ2-1; 7 positions agree with TRBD2. Losses at the gene ends were 0 bases for V and 3 bases for J; bases not matched to a gene: 6. CDR1 and CDR2 (germline): SGHRS, YFSETQ. This CDR3 is built from 16 residues. CDR3 sequence reads: CASSLAQGGGYNEQFF. Here the CDR3 DNA reads TGCGCCAGCAGCTTGGCCCAAGGCGGGGGCTACAATGAGCAGTTCTTC.

This clonotype came up a few times. The chain carries TRBV6-5 and TRBJ1-5; 11 nucleotides align to TRBD1. Germline CDR1 reads MNHEY; CDR2 reads SVGAGI. This CDR3 has 15 amino acids. V shed 6 bases, J shed 5 bases, and the junction held 6 bases outside the gene matches. The CDR3 spells CASRPGTGGDQPQHF. DNA for the CDR3: TGTGCCAGCAGACCCGGGACAGGGGGTGATCAGCCCCAGCATTTT.

This clonotype was recorded once. The CDR3 is CASSLTSNQPQHF. The CDR3 DNA follows: TGTGCCAGCAGTTTAACTAGCAATCAGCCCCAGCATTTT. The rearrangement joins TRBV12-3 or TRBV12-4 to TRBJ1-5; D call uncertain. This CDR3 is 13 amino acids long. V lost 2 bases to trimming and J lost 0 bases, with 2 bases between them.

This chain joins TRBV12-3 or TRBV12-4 and TRBJ2-3; TRBD1 aligns across 10 bases. The CDR3 is 16 amino acids. V was pared by 1 base and J by 2 bases, with 3 bases of the junction left unmatched. The CDR3 sequence: CASSLGGTGATDTQYF. CDR3 DNA: TGTGCCAGCAGTTTAGGTGGGACAGGGGCCACAGATACGCAGTATTTT.

There are a few counts of this clonotype. The rearrangement joins TRBV12-3 or TRBV12-4 to TRBJ1-5; the match to TRBD1 covers 7 bases. The CDR3 consists of 13 residues. The V and J ends lost 5 bases and 4 bases, in that order; junction bases with no gene match: 2. The CDR3 is CASSAQGNQPQHF. The CDR3 DNA is TGTGCCAGCAGTGCACAGGGGAATCAGCCCCAGCATTTT.

This clonotype was counted between two and nine times. The chain carries TRBV7-9 and TRBJ2-2, with a weak D call TRBD1 (6 bases). The V gene's germline CDR1 is SEHNR and CDR2 FQNEAQ (reference sequence). V lost 5 bases and J lost 3, with 16 bases in between. The CDR3 covers 16 residues. This chain's CDR3 is CASSPQGLVDTGELFF. The CDR3 DNA follows: TGTGCCAGCAGCCCCCAGGGGCTAGTAGACACCGGGGAGCTGTTTTTT.

In this sample, this clonotype turned up a few times. The chain employs TRBV6-5 and TRBJ1-3, with TRBD1 matching over 7 bases. Germline V CDR1 and CDR2: MNHEY, SVGAGI. CDR3 length: 13 residues. V shed 6 bases and J 8 bases; nucleotides not matched to a gene: 7. This chain's CDR3 is CASRETGWDTIYF. CDR3 nucleotides: TGTGCCAGCAGAGAGACAGGGTGGGACACCATATATTTT.

This clonotype was detected a few times. The chain has TRBV5-6 and TRBJ2-4, with a tentative D call TRBD2 (8 bases). Germline V gives CDR1 SGHDT, CDR2 YYEEEE. The V gene lost 5 bases and the J gene lost 5 bases, with 17 bases spanning the gap. The CDR3 is 15 residues long. CDR3 sequence reads: CASRPGGDSQNIQYF. CDR3 nucleotides: TGTGCCAGCAGGCCCGGGGGGGACAGCCAAAACATTCAGTACTTC. Filled out from reference TRBV5-6 and TRBJ2-4, the complete variable domain reads DAGVTQSPTHLIKTRGQQVTLRCSPKSGHDTVSWYQQALGQGPQFIFQYYEEEERQRGNFPDRFSGHQFPNYSSELNVNALLLGDSALYLCASRPGGDSQNIQYFGAGTRLSVL.

The chain recombines TRBV20-1 with TRBJ2-1, with TRBD2 matching 7 bases. This CDR3 region has 15 residues. Per germline, CDR1 DFQATT and CDR2 SNEGSKA (reference sequence). V dropped 8 bases and J dropped 11; count of bases not matched to a gene: 21. The CDR3 DNA is TGCAGTACCTTCTCCGAGCGGGGAGCCCTGGGGAAGCAGTTCTTC. It translates to CSTFSERGALGKQFF.

The CDR3 is CASSMVAGSYEQYF. The CDR3 nucleotides are TGTGCCAGTAGTATGGTCGCAGGTAGCTACGAGCAGTACTTC. The chain is built from TRBV19 and TRBJ2-7; no clear D. Germline V lookup: CDR1 LNHDA, CDR2 SQIVND (reference sequence). V lost 3 bases and J lost 3, with 12 bases in between. There are 14 residues in the CDR3.

This sequence joins TRBV19 and TRBJ1-1, with 11 bases aligning to TRBD1. Germline V gene lookup returns CDR1 LNHDA and CDR2 SQIVND (reference sequence). V was pared by 5 bases and J by 4 bases, with 6 bases of the junction left unmatched. The CDR3 length is 15 residues. CDR3 in amino acids: CASSAGTGGGTEAFF. CDR3 DNA sequence: TGTGCCAGTAGTGCGGGGACAGGGGGTGGCACTGAAGCTTTCTTT.

This clonotype was recorded a few times. The V and J genes are TRBV18 and TRBJ1-4, with D possibly being TRBD1 (6 bases). This CDR3 region has 13 residues. V shed 6 bases and J shed 4 bases, with 9 bases lying between them. Germline V gene data show CDR1 as KGHSH and CDR2 as LQKENI. The CDR3 loop reads CASSPDSNEKLFF. CDR3 DNA sequence: TGTGCCAGCTCTCCGGACAGTAATGAAAAACTGTTTTTT.

The rearrangement uses TRBV3-1 and TRBJ1-6; D not certain. The V gene lost 0 bases and the J gene lost 9 bases, with 12 bases spanning the gap. In germline, CDR1 is LGHDT, CDR2 YNNKEL (reference sequence). CDR3 length equals 15 residues. This chain's CDR3 is CASSQEALRGSPLHF. Written as DNA, the CDR3 is TGTGCCAGCAGCCAAGAAGCGCTGCGGGGTTCACCCCTCCACTTT.

The chain recombines TRBV5-1 with TRBJ1-1, with a tentative D call TRBD1 (5 bases). This CDR3 spans 13 amino acids. Deletions cut 2 bases from V and 2 bases from J, with 7 bases between. The germline V gene has CDR1 SGHRS and CDR2 YFSETQ. CDR3 sequence (DNA): TGCGCCAGCAGCTTCAGGGAAAACACTGAAGCTTTCTTT. Encoded protein: CASSFRENTEAFF.

The table lists this clonotype with many counts. This chain joins TRBV7-9 and TRBJ2-7, with 8 bases aligning to TRBD2. This CDR3 is built from 15 residues. Germline V gene sequence: CDR1 SEHNR, CDR2 FQNEAQ (reference sequence). The junction had 8 bases not matched to a gene; V was cut back by 2 bases and J by 5 bases. CDR3 nucleotide sequence: TGTGCCAGCAGCTTACCCGCCGAGCGGGGGAACGAGCAGTACTTC. Translated, it gives CASSLPAERGNEQYF.

This clonotype was observed a handful of times. The CDR3 here is CAISGAGGTDTQYF. DNA for the CDR3: TGTGCCATCAGTGGGGCGGGGGGCACAGATACGCAGTATTTT. The chain recombines TRBV10-3 with TRBJ2-3; the match to TRBD2 covers 7 bases. This CDR3 has 14 residues. Germline V gene data show CDR1 as ENHRY and CDR2 as SYGVKD. Germline trimming cut 4 bases from V and 1 base from J; bases unmatched to any gene: 2.

This chain connects TRBV20-1 to TRBJ2-5, with 9 bases that match TRBD1. The CDR3 is 13 residues long. The V gene end was trimmed by 3 bases and the J gene end by 5 bases; junction bases not matched to a gene: 4. CDR1 DFQATT and CDR2 SNEGSKA come from the germline V gene (reference sequence). Here the CDR3 reads CSARWDRDETQYF. In DNA form, the CDR3 reads TGCAGTGCTAGGTGGGACAGGGATGAGACCCAGTACTTC.

This clonotype was picked up a small number of times. One junction end disagrees with the germline gene, perhaps due to a read error. This chain connects TRBV15 to TRBJ1-6; D is possibly TRBD1 (6 bases). The CDR3 sequence is 15 residues long. From germline, CDR1 is LNHNV and CDR2 YYDKDF (reference sequence). The CDR3 here is CATSRKTGTQSPLHF. The CDR3 DNA reads TGTGCCACCAGCAGGAAAACAGGGACTCAATCACCTCTCCACTTT.